Each of the 6 T cell receptor beta chains below was sequenced from the same sample in a study of cytomegalovirus exposure and HLA in healthy donors. The PCR ran on 60 Vbeta and 13 Jbeta primers. Some clones are missing from TCRdb's copy, which holds only in-frame ones; the method was immunoSEQ multiplex PCR. The table includes roughly 160,000 clones, roughly four fifths detected once. The sequenced sample consisted of PBMCs. Receptor source: a woman aged 45-65 years in good health and CMV-seronegative.

The rearrangement uses TRBV19 and TRBJ1-5, with D unresolved. The ends were cut back, 7 bases at V and 4 bases at J, with 8 bases in the middle. This CDR3 is built from 12 residues. Germline CDR1 is LNHDA and CDR2 is SQIVND (reference sequence). CDR3 sequence reads: CASTTGNQPQHF. As DNA, the CDR3 is TGTGCCAGTACCACGGGGAATCAGCCCCAGCATTTT.

The J gene is TRBJ2-3, the V gene TRBV30; 14 bases line up with TRBD2. Germline-derived CDR1 and CDR2 are GTSNPN and SVGIG (reference sequence). Trimming at V came to 2 bases and at J to 5 bases, leaving 3 bases not matched to a gene. The CDR3 runs 15 residues. CDR3 region: CAWSPGTSGRDTQYF. Written as DNA, the CDR3 is TGTGCCTGGAGTCCCGGGACTAGCGGGAGAGATACGCAGTATTTT.

The chain recombines TRBV4-3 with TRBJ2-2; D might be TRBD2 (5 bases). Trimming left V 1 base short and J 6 bases short, with 15 bases between. This CDR3 is 16 amino acids long. The germline V gene encodes CDR1 LGHNA and CDR2 YSLEER. DNA for the CDR3: TGCGCCAGCAGCCAAGCCTATAGAGGGTACCCCGGGGAGCTGTTTTTT. Translated: CASSQAYRGYPGELFF.

The chain links TRBV30 to TRBJ2-5; 9 bases line up with TRBD2. This CDR3 spans 14 amino acids. V gave up 1 base and J gave up 2 bases; unmatched junction bases: 2. Germline CDR1 and CDR2: GTSNPN and SVGIG (reference sequence). As DNA, the CDR3 is TGTGCCTGGAGTGCCGGACTAGCGCAAGAGACCCAGTACTTC. This translates into CAWSAGLAQETQYF.

The V call is TRBV5-4, the J call TRBJ1-1; 9 bases line up with TRBD1. Germline V gene data show CDR1 as SGHNT and CDR2 as YYREEE (reference sequence). The CDR3 runs 15 residues. V shed 3 bases, J shed 0 bases, and the junction held 3 bases outside the gene matches. CDR3 region: CASSSDRGMNTEAFF. DNA of the CDR3: TGTGCCAGCAGCTCGGACAGGGGAATGAACACTGAAGCTTTCTTT.

CDR3 sequence (DNA): TGCGCCAGCAGCTCGCTACAGGGAGAGTACACTGAAGCTTTCTTT. Translating it yields CASSSLQGEYTEAFF. This chain links TRBV5-1 with TRBJ1-1, with D perhaps TRBD1 (6 bases). From germline, CDR1 is SGHRS and CDR2 YFSETQ. The CDR3 is made up of 15 amino acids. V lost 3 bases to trimming and J lost 3 bases, with 15 bases between them. The variable domain in full, completed from reference TRBV5-1 and TRBJ1-1, reads KAGVTQTPRYLIKTRGQQVTLSCSPISGHRSVSWYQQTPGQGLQFLFEYFSETQRNKGNFPGRFSGRQFSNSRSEMNVSTLELGDSALYLCASSSLQGEYTEAFFGQGTRLTVV.